This T cell receptor beta chain was found in a study of cytomegalovirus exposure and HLA in healthy donors. Notes on the study in general: Among the CMV-associated chains, three were confirmed in vitro as specific for CMV antigens. Owing to their indistinguishability, certain V segments, notably TRBV6-2 and TRBV6-3, were excluded.

The CDR3 totals 17 residues. Germline V CDR1 and CDR2: SGHTA, FQGNSA. After removal of 5 bases from V and 4 bases from J, the junction contained 14 bases not matched to a gene. As for this clone: Its matching antigen is unknown.

The PCR made use of 60 Vbeta and 13 Jbeta primers. TCRdb keeps only in-frame clones here, not all; method: immunoSEQ multiplex PCR. This table has approximately 92,000 clones, 81% appearing once. Donors showed nominal health when sampled, although they likely had unrecorded immune exposures. V usage is TRBV7-2 and J usage is TRBJ2-1, with 7 bases that match TRBD1. The specimen sequenced was PBMCs. The receptor comes from a woman aged 70 to 79 in good health and CMV-seropositive. CDR3 coding DNA: TGTGCCAGCAGCGACACGGGGACAGCGGAGCTATACAATGAGCAGTTCTTC. This gives the protein CASSDTGTAELYNEQFF.